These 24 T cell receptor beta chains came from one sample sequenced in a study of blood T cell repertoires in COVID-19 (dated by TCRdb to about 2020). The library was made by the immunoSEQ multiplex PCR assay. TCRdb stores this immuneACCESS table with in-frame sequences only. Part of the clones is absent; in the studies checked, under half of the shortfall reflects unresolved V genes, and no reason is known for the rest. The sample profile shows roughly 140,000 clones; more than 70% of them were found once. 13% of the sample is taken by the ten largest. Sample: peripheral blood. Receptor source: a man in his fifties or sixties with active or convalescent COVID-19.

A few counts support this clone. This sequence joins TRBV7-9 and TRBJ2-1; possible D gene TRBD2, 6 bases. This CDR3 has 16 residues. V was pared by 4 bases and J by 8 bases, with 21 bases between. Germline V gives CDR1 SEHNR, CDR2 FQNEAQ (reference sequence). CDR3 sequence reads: CASSSLWRGPKDEQFF. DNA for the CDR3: TGTGCCAGCAGCTCTCTTTGGCGGGGACCTAAGGATGAGCAGTTCTTC.

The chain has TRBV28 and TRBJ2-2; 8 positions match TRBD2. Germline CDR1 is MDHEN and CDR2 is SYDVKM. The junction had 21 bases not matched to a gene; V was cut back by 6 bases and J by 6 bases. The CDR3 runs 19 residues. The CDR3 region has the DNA TGTGCCAGCAGCCCCATTAGGAGGGGGAGCGGGAGAAGGGCCGGGGAGCTGTTTTTT. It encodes CASSPIRRGSGRRAGELFF. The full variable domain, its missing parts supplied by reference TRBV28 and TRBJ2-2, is DVKVTQSSRYLVKRTGEKVFLECVQDMDHENMFWYRQDPGLGLRLIYFSYDVKMKEKGDIPEGYSVSREKKERFSLILESASTNQTSMYLCASSPIRRGSGRRAGELFFGEGSRLTVL.

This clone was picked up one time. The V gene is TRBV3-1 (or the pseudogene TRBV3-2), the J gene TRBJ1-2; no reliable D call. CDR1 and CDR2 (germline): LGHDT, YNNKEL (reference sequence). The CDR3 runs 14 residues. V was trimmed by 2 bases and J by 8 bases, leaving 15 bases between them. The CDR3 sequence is CASSQTSKARGYTF. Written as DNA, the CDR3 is TGTGCCAGCAGCCAAACTAGTAAGGCACGGGGCTACACCTTC.

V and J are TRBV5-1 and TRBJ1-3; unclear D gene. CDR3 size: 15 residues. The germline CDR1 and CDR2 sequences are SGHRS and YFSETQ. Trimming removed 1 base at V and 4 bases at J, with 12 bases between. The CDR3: CASSLRGDSGNTIYF. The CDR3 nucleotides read TGCGCCAGCAGCTTGCGTGGAGACTCCGGAAACACCATATATTTT.

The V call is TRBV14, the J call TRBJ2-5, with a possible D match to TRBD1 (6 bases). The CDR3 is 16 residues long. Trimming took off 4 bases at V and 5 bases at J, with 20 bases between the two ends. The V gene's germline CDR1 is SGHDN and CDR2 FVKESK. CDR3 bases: TGTGCCAGCAGCCGTTCGACAGGAGGTTGGTGGGAGACCCAGTACTTC. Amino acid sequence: CASSRSTGGWWETQYF. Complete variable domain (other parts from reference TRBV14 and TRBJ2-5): EAGVTQFPSHSVIEKGQTVTLRCDPISGHDNLYWYRRVMGKEIKFLLHFVKESKQDESGMPNNRFLAERTGGTYSTLKVQPAELEDSGVYFCASSRSTGGWWETQYFGPGTRLLVL.

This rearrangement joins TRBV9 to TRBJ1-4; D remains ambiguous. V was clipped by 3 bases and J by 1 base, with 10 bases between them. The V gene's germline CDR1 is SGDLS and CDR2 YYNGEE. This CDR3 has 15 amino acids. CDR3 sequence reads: CASSAQRGTNEKLFF. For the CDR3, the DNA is TGTGCCAGCAGCGCCCAGAGAGGAACTAATGAAAAACTGTTTTTT.

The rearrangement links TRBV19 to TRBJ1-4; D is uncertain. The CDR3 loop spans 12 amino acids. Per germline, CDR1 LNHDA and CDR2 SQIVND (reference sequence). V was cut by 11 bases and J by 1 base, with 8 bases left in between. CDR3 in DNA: TGTGCCGCCGCGGAAACTAATGAAAAACTGTTTTTT. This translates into CAAAETNEKLFF.

This CDR3 reads CASSRLTGTGELFF. The CDR3 DNA sequence: TGTGCCAGCAGCCGCCTCACCGGTACCGGGGAGCTGTTTTTT. This chain uses TRBV9 with TRBJ2-2, with D uncertain. The CDR3 is 14 residues long. The germline V gene encodes CDR1 SGDLS and CDR2 YYNGEE. The V and J ends lost 4 bases and 5 bases respectively, with 12 bases between them.

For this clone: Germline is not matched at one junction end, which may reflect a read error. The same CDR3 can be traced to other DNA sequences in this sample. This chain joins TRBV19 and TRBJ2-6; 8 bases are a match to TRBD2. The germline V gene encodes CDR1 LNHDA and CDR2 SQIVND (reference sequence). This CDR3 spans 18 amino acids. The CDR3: CASSPAGDTSGGANVLTF. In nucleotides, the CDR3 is TGTGCCAGTAGCCCCGCCGGGGACACATCGGGAGGGGCCAACGTCTTGACTTTC. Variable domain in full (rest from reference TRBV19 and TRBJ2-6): DGGITQSPKYLFRKEGQNVTLSCEQNLNHDAMYWYRQDPGQGLRLIYYSQIVNDFQKGDIAEGYSVSREKKESFPLTVTSAQKNPTAFYLCASSPAGDTSGGANVLTFGAGSRLTVL.

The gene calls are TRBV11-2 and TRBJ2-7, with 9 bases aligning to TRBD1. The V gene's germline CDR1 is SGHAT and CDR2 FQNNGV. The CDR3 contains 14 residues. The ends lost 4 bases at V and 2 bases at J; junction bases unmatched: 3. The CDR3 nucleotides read TGTGCCAGCAGCTACGGGACAGGGCCCTACGAGCAGTACTTC. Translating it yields CASSYGTGPYEQYF.

The CDR3 coding sequence is TGTGCCAGCAGTGCCACAGGGGGTGGAAACACCATATATTTT. It encodes CASSATGGGNTIYF. The chain has TRBV2 and TRBJ1-3; 8 nucleotides agree with TRBD1. Per germline, CDR1 SNHLY and CDR2 FYNNEI. V was clipped by 4 bases and J by 3 bases; unmatched bases: 2. The CDR3 has 14 residues. The full variable domain, rest sourced from reference TRBV2 and TRBJ1-3, is EPEVTQTPSHQVTQMGQEVILRCVPISNHLYFYWYRQILGQKVEFLVSFYNNEISEKSEIFDDQFSVERPDGSNFTLKIRSTKLEDSAMYFCASSATGGGNTIYFGEGSWLTVV.

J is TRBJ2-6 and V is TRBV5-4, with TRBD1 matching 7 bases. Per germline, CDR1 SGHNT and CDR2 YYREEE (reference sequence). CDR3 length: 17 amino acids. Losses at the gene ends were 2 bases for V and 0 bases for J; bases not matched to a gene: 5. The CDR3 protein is CASSFDRVGSGANVLTF. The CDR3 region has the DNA TGTGCCAGCAGCTTTGACAGGGTTGGCTCTGGGGCCAACGTCCTGACTTTC.

In DNA, the CDR3 is TGCAGCGTGCCCTGGACAGGGGAAACTGAAGCTTTCTTT. This codes for CSVPWTGETEAFF. The genes are TRBV29-1 and TRBJ1-1, with 9 bases identical to TRBD1. The junction had 7 bases not matched to a gene; V was cut back by 6 bases and J by 5 bases. CDR3 length: 13 residues. The germline V gene encodes CDR1 SQVTM and CDR2 ANQGSEA.

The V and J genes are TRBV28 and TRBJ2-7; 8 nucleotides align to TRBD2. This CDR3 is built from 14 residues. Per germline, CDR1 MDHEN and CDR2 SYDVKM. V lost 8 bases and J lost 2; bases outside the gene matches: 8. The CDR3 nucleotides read TGTGCCAGCCAAGTAATGGGACTAGCCTACGAGCAGTACTTC. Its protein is CASQVMGLAYEQYF.

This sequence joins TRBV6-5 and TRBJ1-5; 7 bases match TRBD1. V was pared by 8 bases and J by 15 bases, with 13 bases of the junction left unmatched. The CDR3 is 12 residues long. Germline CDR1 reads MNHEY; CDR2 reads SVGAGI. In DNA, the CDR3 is TGTGCCAGCGGCTACAGGGGTCTGTGGCTGCATTTT. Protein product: CASGYRGLWLHF.

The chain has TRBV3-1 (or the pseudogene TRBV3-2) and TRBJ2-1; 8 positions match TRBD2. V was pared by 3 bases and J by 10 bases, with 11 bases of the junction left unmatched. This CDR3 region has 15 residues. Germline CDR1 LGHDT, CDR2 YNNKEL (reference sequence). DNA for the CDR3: TGTGCCAGCAGCCAGGGCCTAGCGGGTCACCTAGAGCAGTTCTTC. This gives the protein CASSQGLAGHLEQFF.

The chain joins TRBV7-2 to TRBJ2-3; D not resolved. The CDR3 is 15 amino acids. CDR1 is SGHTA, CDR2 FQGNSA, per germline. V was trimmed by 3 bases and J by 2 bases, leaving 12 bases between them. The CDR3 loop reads CASSLRNPDTDTQYF. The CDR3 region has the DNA TGTGCCAGCAGCTTGAGGAATCCAGACACAGATACGCAGTATTTT.

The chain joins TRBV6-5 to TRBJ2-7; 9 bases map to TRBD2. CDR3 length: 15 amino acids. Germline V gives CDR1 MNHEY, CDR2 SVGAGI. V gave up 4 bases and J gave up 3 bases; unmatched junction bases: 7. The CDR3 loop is CASSSGGAGGYEQYF. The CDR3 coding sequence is TGTGCCAGCAGTTCCGGCGGAGCGGGAGGCTACGAGCAGTACTTC.

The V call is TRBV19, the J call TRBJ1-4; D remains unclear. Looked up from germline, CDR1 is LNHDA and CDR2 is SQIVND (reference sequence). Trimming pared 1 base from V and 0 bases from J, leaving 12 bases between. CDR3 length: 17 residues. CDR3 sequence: CASSIVSGGATNEKLFF. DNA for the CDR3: TGTGCCAGTAGTATAGTCTCAGGAGGAGCAACTAATGAAAAACTGTTTTTT.

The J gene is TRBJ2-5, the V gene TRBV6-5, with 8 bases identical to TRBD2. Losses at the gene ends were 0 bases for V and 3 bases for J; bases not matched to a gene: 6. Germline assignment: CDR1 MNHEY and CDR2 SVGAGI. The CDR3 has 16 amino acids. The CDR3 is CASSYSLAGGKETQYF. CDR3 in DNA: TGTGCCAGCAGTTACTCGCTGGCGGGAGGAAAAGAGACCCAGTACTTC.

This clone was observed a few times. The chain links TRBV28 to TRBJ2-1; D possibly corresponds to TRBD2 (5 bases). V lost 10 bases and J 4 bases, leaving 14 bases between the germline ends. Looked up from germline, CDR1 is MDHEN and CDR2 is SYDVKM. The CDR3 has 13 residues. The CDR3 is CATHGEIYNEQFF. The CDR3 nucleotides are TGTGCCACCCATGGGGAGATATACAATGAGCAGTTCTTC.

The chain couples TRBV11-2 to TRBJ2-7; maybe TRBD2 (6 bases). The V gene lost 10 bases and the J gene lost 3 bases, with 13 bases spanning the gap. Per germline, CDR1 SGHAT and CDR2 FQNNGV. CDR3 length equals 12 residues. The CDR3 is CATREVNYEQYF. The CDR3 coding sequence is TGTGCCACCAGGGAGGTGAACTACGAGCAGTACTTC.

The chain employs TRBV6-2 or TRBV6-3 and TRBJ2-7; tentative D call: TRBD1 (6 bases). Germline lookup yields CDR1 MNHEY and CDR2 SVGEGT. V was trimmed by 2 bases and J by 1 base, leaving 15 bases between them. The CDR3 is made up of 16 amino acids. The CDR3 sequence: CASSYPTRTESYEQYF. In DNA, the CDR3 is TGTGCCAGCAGTTACCCGACGAGGACAGAATCCTACGAGCAGTACTTC.

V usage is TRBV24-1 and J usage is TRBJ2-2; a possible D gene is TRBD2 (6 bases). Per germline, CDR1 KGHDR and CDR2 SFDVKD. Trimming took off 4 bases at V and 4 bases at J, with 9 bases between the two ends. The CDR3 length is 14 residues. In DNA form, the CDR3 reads TGTGCCACCAGTGAAGGGGACTTCACCGGGGAGCTGTTTTTT. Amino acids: CATSEGDFTGELFF.